The clone carrying this TCR beta chain was seen a few times. Its antigen is unidentified. The data belong to a study of post-analysis software for immune sequencing data. Study summary: Multiple sclerosis in the patients followed relapsing-remitting, secondary progressive and progressive-relapsing courses. Study observations and caveats: Compared with controls, patients had more of about 5 TRBV segments, including TRBV5-6, TRBV5-1 and TRBV20-1.

The length of the CDR3 is 13 residues. Germline V gives CDR1 MNHEY, CDR2 SVGAGI. V was pared by 6 bases and J by 5 bases, with 13 bases between. Unique molecular identifiers had been added to the TCR beta cDNA libraries. TCRdb redid the calling of the PCR reads with MiXCR, one entry per CDR3 protein. The sample includes hundreds of thousands of distinct CDR3 sequences, 25% to 30% of them seen just once. The TCR sequence derives from a girl under 18 with multiple sclerosis. The sample comprised blood. The gene calls are TRBV6-5 and TRBJ1-1; no clear D. CDR3 residues: CASRRFLGTEAFF. The CDR3 DNA reads TGTGCCAGCAGACGTTTTCTGGGGACTGAAGCTTTCTTT.